This TCR beta chain was captured by sequencing in a study of tumor and adjacent non-tumor tissue in lung cancer. TCRbeta libraries were built with three rounds of nested PCR, modified from ARM-PCR. MiXCR was run by TCRdb on the multiplex PCR reads, yielding one entry per CDR3 protein. Of approximately 90,000 distinct CDR3 sequences in the sample, more than 60% were seen once. No cell sorting was done before RNA was extracted from the tissue. This CDR3 spans 18 amino acids. Trimming removed 4 bases from V and 0 bases from J; junction bases left unmatched: 8. Looked up from germline, CDR1 is MNHEY and CDR2 is SVGEGT. The table lists this clonotype with many counts.

This clonotype was obtained from a man in his sixties or seventies with non-small cell lung cancer. The rearrangement joins TRBV6-2 or TRBV6-3 to TRBJ2-7, with 14 bases identical to TRBD2. The sequenced sample was lung tumor tissue. This CDR3 reads CASSSRGLAGEGSYEQYF. CDR3 coding DNA: TGTGCCAGCAGTTCTAGGGGACTAGCGGGAGAAGGCTCCTACGAGCAGTACTTC.